The 24 T cell receptor beta chains below all came from one sample that was sequenced in a study of blood T cell repertoires in COVID-19. Clones were read by immunoSEQ multiplex PCR, and TCRdb kept only the in-frame ones, dropping some. The data show 200,000 to 250,000 clones, 84% seen once. The sequenced sample was PBMCs or T cells enriched from blood (not recorded which). The source is a middle-aged woman who had recovered from COVID-19.

The table lists this clone with a count of one. The genes are TRBV2 and TRBJ1-2; D is unresolved. Germline CDR1 and CDR2: SNHLY and FYNNEI. The CDR3 covers 13 residues. V dropped 4 bases and J dropped 8 bases, with 14 bases sitting between them. The CDR3 loop reads CASSVPGTGGYTF. The CDR3 DNA sequence: TGTGCCAGCAGTGTCCCGGGAACGGGGGGCTACACCTTC.

Here the CDR3 DNA reads TGTGCCAGCTCACCCGGGACAGGACACACCGGGGAGCTGTTTTTT. This translates into CASSPGTGHTGELFF. The chain recombines TRBV18 with TRBJ2-2, with TRBD1 matching 8 bases. This CDR3 has 15 residues. The ends lost 3 bases at V and 3 bases at J; junction bases unmatched: 3. The V gene's germline CDR1 is KGHSH and CDR2 LQKENI. The variable domain in full, with the rest retrieved from reference TRBV18 and TRBJ2-2, is NAGVMQNPRHLVRRRGQEARLRCSPMKGHSHVYWYRQLPEEGLKFMVYLQKENIIDESGMPKERFSAEFPKEGPSILRIQQVVRGDSAAYFCASSPGTGHTGELFFGEGSRLTVL.

The genes are TRBV3-1 (or the pseudogene TRBV3-2) and TRBJ1-6, with D possibly TRBD1 on 6 matching bases. CDR1 and CDR2 from the germline V gene are LGHDT and YNNKEL (reference sequence). The V and J ends lost 9 bases and 6 bases respectively, with 15 bases between them. This CDR3 spans 14 amino acids. As DNA, the CDR3 is TGTGCCAGTGGGGCGAGGGACACTAATTCACCCCTCCACTTT. The encoded protein is CASGARDTNSPLHF.

The chain employs TRBV9 and TRBJ1-5; the match to TRBD1 covers 8 bases. V shed 3 bases and J 4 bases; nucleotides not matched to a gene: 3. The CDR3 runs to 14 residues. The germline V gene encodes CDR1 SGDLS and CDR2 YYNGEE. The CDR3 region is CASSGTGRNQPQHF. The DNA of the CDR3 is TGTGCCAGCAGCGGGACAGGGAGGAATCAGCCCCAGCATTTT. The full variable domain, its missing parts supplied by reference TRBV9 and TRBJ1-5, is DSGVTQTPKHLITATGQRVTLRCSPRSGDLSVYWYQQSLDQGLQFLIQYYNGEERAKGNILERFSAQQFPDLHSELNLSSLELGDSALYFCASSGTGRNQPQHFGDGTRLSIL.

This clone was found a few times. This chain joins TRBV6-2 or TRBV6-3 and TRBJ2-7, with 12 bases fitting TRBD2. This CDR3 region has 16 residues. In germline, CDR1 is MNHEY, CDR2 SVGEGT. V lost 0 bases to trimming and J lost 2 bases; unmatched junction nucleotides: 2. Here the CDR3 DNA reads TGTGCCAGCAGTTACTCTCGGACTAGCGGGGCCTACGAGCAGTACGTC. It encodes CASSYSRTSGAYEQYV.

This clone was detected only a few times. The chain employs TRBV7-8 and TRBJ1-6; D may be TRBD1 (6 bases). CDR1 is SGHVS, CDR2 FQNEAQ, per germline. The CDR3 has 15 amino acids. Trimming removed 5 bases at V and 8 bases at J, with 16 bases between. Here the CDR3 DNA reads TGTGCCAGCAGCCCATCTTCGGGGGGCTATTCACCCCTCCACTTT. Translation gives CASSPSSGGYSPLHF.

This clone turned up a few times. The V call is TRBV2, the J call TRBJ2-3; possibly TRBD2 for D (5 bases). Trimming shortened V by 7 bases and J by 3 bases, and 11 bases separated the two germline ends. Germline CDR1 reads SNHLY; CDR2 reads FYNNEI. The CDR3 contains 13 residues. The CDR3 bases are TGTGCCAGCACCCGGGATAAAACAGATACGCAGTATTTT. This translates into CASTRDKTDTQYF.

This chain connects TRBV5-4 to TRBJ2-7, with D hard to call. The CDR3 runs 15 residues. Germline CDR1 SGHNT, CDR2 YYREEE (reference sequence). V was clipped by 0 bases and J by 0 bases, with 10 bases between them. DNA of the CDR3: TGTGCCAGCAGCTTGGGTCGACTCACCTCCTACGAGCAGTACTTC. It codes for CASSLGRLTSYEQYF. Supplemented by reference TRBV5-4 and TRBJ2-7, the full variable domain reads ETGVTQSPTHLIKTRGQQVTLRCSSQSGHNTVSWYQQALGQGPQFIFQYYREEENGRGNFPPRFSGLQFPNYSSELNVNALELDDSALYLCASSLGRLTSYEQYFGPGTRLTVT.

This clone has a single count. The chain joins TRBV20-1 to TRBJ1-2; D is ambiguous. CDR1 DFQATT and CDR2 SNEGSKA come from the germline V gene (reference sequence). V lost 3 bases and J lost 3, with 14 bases in between. The CDR3 sequence is 14 residues long. The CDR3 nucleotides read TGCAGTGCTAGTTTAAGCCGCTTGGACTATGGCTACACCTTC. It specifies CSASLSRLDYGYTF.

The chain combines TRBV3-1 (or the pseudogene TRBV3-2) with TRBJ2-5; the D gene is possibly TRBD1 (6 bases). The CDR3 covers 13 residues. Per germline, CDR1 LGHDT and CDR2 YNNKEL (reference sequence). V dropped 1 base and J dropped 4 bases, with 7 bases sitting between them. This chain's CDR3 is CASSQAGVETQYF. The CDR3 DNA reads TGTGCCAGCAGCCAAGCAGGGGTAGAGACCCAGTACTTC.

V is TRBV7-2 and J is TRBJ1-2, with 7 positions matching TRBD1. V lost 5 bases to trimming and J lost 8 bases; unmatched junction nucleotides: 8. Per the germline V gene, CDR1 is SGHTA and CDR2 is FQGNSA. This CDR3 region has 13 residues. Here the CDR3 reads CASSMGQPRGYTF. In nucleotides, the CDR3 is TGTGCCAGCAGCATGGGACAGCCACGGGGCTACACCTTC.

This rearrangement joins TRBV9 to TRBJ2-7; unclear D gene. This CDR3 contains 9 residues. Trimming pared 1 base from V and 12 bases from J, leaving 5 bases between. Per the germline V gene, CDR1 is SGDLS and CDR2 is YYNGEE. The CDR3 region is CASSVTPYV. The CDR3 nucleotides read TGTGCCAGCAGCGTAACTCCGTACGTC.

The genes are TRBV5-1 and TRBJ1-2; D gene unclear. Germline V gene data show CDR1 as SGHRS and CDR2 as YFSETQ. This CDR3 is built from 13 residues. Deletions cut 5 bases from V and 2 bases from J, with 10 bases between. The CDR3 reads CASSTQTNYGYTF. CDR3 DNA: TGCGCCAGCAGTACCCAGACAAACTATGGCTACACCTTC.

In its sample, this clone was seen a few times. The rearrangement uses TRBV11-2 and TRBJ1-3; tentatively, D is TRBD1 (5 bases). CDR3 length equals 18 residues. Germline lookup yields CDR1 SGHAT and CDR2 FQNNGV. V gave up 0 bases and J gave up 3 bases, with 18 bases separating them. CDR3 protein: CASSLDLVGGARGNTIYF. In DNA form, the CDR3 reads TGTGCCAGCAGCTTAGATCTAGTCGGCGGGGCGCGTGGAAACACCATATATTTT.

This clone was seen a few times. The V and J genes are TRBV5-6 and TRBJ1-1, with 9 bases that match TRBD1. Germline V lookup: CDR1 SGHDT, CDR2 YYEEEE. This CDR3 comprises 15 residues. Trimming cost V 4 bases and J 4 bases; bases outside gene matches: 8. For the CDR3, the DNA is TGTGCCAGCAGCCCCGGGACAGGGAAGAGCACTGAAGCTTTCTTT. Translated, it gives CASSPGTGKSTEAFF.

The rearrangement links TRBV7-3 to TRBJ2-3; D may be TRBD1 (5 bases). CDR1 is SGHTA, CDR2 FQGTGA, per germline. Trimming took 2 bases from V and 6 from J, leaving 15 bases between them. The CDR3 totals 15 residues. CDR3: CASSLAGPPSDTQYF. The DNA for the CDR3 is TGTGCCAGCAGCTTAGCAGGGCCCCCCTCCGATACGCAGTATTTT.

The rearrangement joins TRBV5-1 to TRBJ2-7; weak D call: TRBD1 (5 bases). This CDR3 has 14 residues. V was pared by 0 bases and J by 2 bases, with 9 bases between. Looked up from germline, CDR1 is SGHRS and CDR2 is YFSETQ. CDR3 in amino acids: CASSLERGAYEQYF. The CDR3 DNA is TGCGCCAGCAGCTTGGAAAGGGGTGCCTACGAGCAGTACTTC.

J is TRBJ1-3 and V is TRBV7-2; 7 nucleotides line up with TRBD1. The germline gives CDR1 SGHTA, CDR2 FQGNSA. J gave up 0 bases and V 6 bases, and 8 bases lay outside the gene matches. The CDR3 is made up of 16 amino acids. The CDR3 sequence is CASRRRTGLSGNTIYF. The CDR3, as DNA: TGTGCCAGCAGACGCAGGACAGGACTCTCTGGAAACACCATATATTTT. Filled out from reference TRBV7-2 and TRBJ1-3, the complete variable domain reads GAGVSQSPSNKVTEKGKDVELRCDPISGHTALYWYRQSLGQGLEFLIYFQGNSAPDKSGLPSDRFSAERTGGSVSTLTIQRTQQEDSAVYLCASRRRTGLSGNTIYFGEGSWLTVV.

This chain joins TRBV29-1 and TRBJ1-2, with D hard to call. This CDR3 has 11 residues. Per the germline V gene, CDR1 is SQVTM and CDR2 is ANQGSEA. V was cut by 5 bases and J by 0 bases, with 4 bases left in between. The CDR3 is CSVTSNYGYTF. The DNA of the CDR3 is TGCAGCGTTACATCTAACTATGGCTACACCTTC.

DNA of the CDR3: TGTGCCAGCAGTTTTGGCGGGAGGATAAATGAGCAGTTCTTC. Amino acid sequence: CASSFGGRINEQFF. This sequence joins TRBV28 and TRBJ2-1, with 8 nucleotides matching TRBD2. CDR1 MDHEN and CDR2 SYDVKM come from the germline V gene. V was pared by 3 bases and J by 7 bases, with 5 bases of the junction left unmatched. This CDR3 comprises 14 residues.

The CDR3 region is CASSLVGGSGELFF. The DNA for the CDR3 is TGTGCCAGCAGCTTAGTCGGGGGGTCCGGGGAGCTGTTTTTT. This chain connects TRBV7-8 to TRBJ2-2, with TRBD2 identical over 7 bases. CDR1 is SGHVS and CDR2 is FQNEAQ in the germline V gene. The CDR3 runs 14 residues. Losses at the gene ends were 1 base for V and 6 bases for J; bases not matched to a gene: 2.

V gene TRBV15 combines with J gene TRBJ1-2; 10 bases are a match to TRBD1. The V gene end was trimmed by 0 bases and the J gene end by 6 bases; junction bases not matched to a gene: 10. The germline V gene has CDR1 LNHNV and CDR2 YYDKDF (reference sequence). This CDR3 is 17 amino acids long. The CDR3 here is CATSRDLRTGGKHGYTF. The CDR3, as DNA: TGTGCCACCAGCAGAGATCTTCGGACAGGGGGGAAACATGGCTACACCTTC.

The sample holds one count of this clone. The CDR3 loop is CASSVGTSGRVNEQFF. In DNA form, the CDR3 reads TGTGCCAGCAGCGTAGGGACTAGCGGGAGAGTTAATGAGCAGTTCTTC. V and J are TRBV11-3 and TRBJ2-1; 14 bases agree with TRBD2. The CDR3 spans 16 residues. V was clipped by 5 bases and J by 7 bases; unmatched bases: 7. CDR1 is SGHNT and CDR2 is YENEEA in the germline V gene.

The rearrangement links TRBV10-3 to TRBJ2-7, with D uncertain. CDR1 is ENHRY and CDR2 is SYGVKD in the germline V gene. The CDR3 covers 16 residues. The V end lost 2 bases, the J end lost 3 bases, and 17 bases lay between the germline ends. The CDR3 loop is CAISEERKRYGYEQYF. DNA of the CDR3: TGTGCCATCAGTGAGGAGAGAAAACGATATGGCTACGAGCAGTACTTC.